This T cell receptor beta chain is from a study of control samples from healthy donors and cancer patients. This clone turned up a few times. CDR3 size: 15 residues. The ends were cut back, 0 bases at V and 0 bases at J, with 9 bases in the middle. From germline, CDR1 is SGHAT and CDR2 FQNNGV. Produced via immunoSEQ multiplex PCR; TCRdb's table is partial and in-frame only. The data hold 80,000 or so clones, with around nine tenths observed a single time. The sequence came from a man over 45 in good health. The sample comprised blood. The chain joins TRBV11-2 to TRBJ2-7, with a tentative D call TRBD1 (5 bases). CDR3 nucleotide sequence: TGTGCCAGCAGCTTAGACAGGGCCTTCTCCTACGAGCAGTACTTC. Protein product: CASSLDRAFSYEQYF.